These T cell receptor beta chains were read from a single sample in a study of control samples from healthy donors and cancer patients. Clones were sequenced by immunoSEQ multiplex PCR, and TCRdb holds only the in-frame ones, with some missing. The sample contains about 51,000 clones, about 80% of which appear only once. Input material: blood. The source is a man aged 70 or older in good health. CDR3s include the opening cysteine and the closing phenylalanine or tryptophan. A D gene is named only where the DNA matches it firmly. Rows give clone size only sometimes, using once, few, many, or a class for an expanded clone.

d_call: TRBD1; j_call: TRBJ1-4; v_call: TRBV9; clone_size: NA; cdr3_nt: TGTGCCAGCAGCACCGCGACAGGGGGCGAAGGTGAAAAACTGTTTTTT; cdr3_aa: CASSTATGGEGEKLFF
d_call: TRBD1; j_call: TRBJ2-7; v_call: TRBV6-5; clone_size: few; cdr3_nt: TGTGCCAGCAGTTGGGACAGAGCCTACGAGCAGTACTTC; cdr3_aa: CASSWDRAYEQYF
d_call: TRBD1; j_call: TRBJ1-1; v_call: TRBV29-1; clone_size: few; cdr3_nt: TGCAGCGTTCGACAGGGAGGAGACACTGAAGCTTTCTTT; cdr3_aa: CSVRQGGDTEAFF
d_call: TRBD1; j_call: TRBJ2-2; v_call: TRBV5-5; clone_size: once; cdr3_nt: TGTGCCAGCACCCTGGACAGGGGGGACACCGGGGAGCTGTTTTTT; cdr3_aa: CASTLDRGDTGELFF
d_call: NA; j_call: TRBJ1-5; v_call: TRBV12-3/TRBV12-4; clone_size: NA; cdr3_nt: TGTGCCAGCAGTCCAGGGAACAATCAGCCCCAGCATTTT; cdr3_aa: CASSPGNNQPQHF
d_call: NA; j_call: TRBJ2-3; v_call: TRBV15; clone_size: NA; cdr3_nt: TGTGCCACCAGCAGAGACCGCGGCTACACAGATACGCAGTATTTT; cdr3_aa: CATSRDRGYTDTQYF
d_call: TRBD1; j_call: TRBJ1-1; v_call: TRBV5-4; clone_size: once; cdr3_nt: TGTGCCAGCAGCTTGGAGACAGGGGGGAACACTGAAGCTTTCTTT; cdr3_aa: CASSLETGGNTEAFF
d_call: NA; j_call: TRBJ2-5; v_call: TRBV7-9; clone_size: NA; cdr3_nt: TGTGCCAGCAGCCCCTCTCTGGAGACCCAGTACTTC; cdr3_aa: CASSPSLETQYF
d_call: NA; j_call: TRBJ1-2; v_call: TRBV28; clone_size: NA; cdr3_nt: TGTGCCAGCAGTCCTAATAGTCGGGGGGGTAACTATGGCTACACCTTC; cdr3_aa: CASSPNSRGGNYGYTF
d_call: NA; j_call: TRBJ1-5; v_call: TRBV27; clone_size: NA; cdr3_nt: TGTGCCAGCAGTTTAGTAGGGGAACAGCCCCAGCATTTT; cdr3_aa: CASSLVGEQPQHF
d_call: NA; j_call: TRBJ1-2; v_call: TRBV19; clone_size: few; cdr3_nt: TGTGCCAGTAGTATTAGGGGCAGCCGCCTGATGAATGGCTACACCTTC; cdr3_aa: CASSIRGSRLMNGYTF
d_call: TRBD2; j_call: TRBJ2-1; v_call: TRBV7-2; clone_size: NA; cdr3_nt: TGTGCCAGCAGCTTGGGACTAGCGGGAAACAATGAGCAGTTCTTC; cdr3_aa: CASSLGLAGNNEQFF
d_call: NA; j_call: TRBJ1-2; v_call: TRBV30; clone_size: NA; cdr3_nt: TGTGCCTGGAGTGAACAGGGCTATGGCTACACCTTC; cdr3_aa: CAWSEQGYGYTF
d_call: TRBD1; j_call: TRBJ2-7; v_call: TRBV19; clone_size: NA; cdr3_nt: TGTGCCAGTAGTAAGGGACAGGGGGGCTCCTACGAGCAGTACTTC; cdr3_aa: CASSKGQGGSYEQYF
d_call: NA; j_call: TRBJ1-2; v_call: TRBV9; clone_size: few; cdr3_nt: TGTGCCAGCAGCGTAGCTCTGGGAACAGGTGGCTACACCTTC; cdr3_aa: CASSVALGTGGYTF
d_call: NA; j_call: TRBJ2-3; v_call: TRBV18; clone_size: NA; cdr3_nt: TGTGCCAGCTCACCTCAGACTACACGGACAGATACGCAGTATTTT; cdr3_aa: CASSPQTTRTDTQYF
d_call: NA; j_call: TRBJ2-2; v_call: TRBV19; clone_size: NA; cdr3_nt: TGTGCCAGTCTAAACACCGGGGAGCTGTTTTTT; cdr3_aa: CASLNTGELFF
d_call: TRBD1; j_call: TRBJ2-6; v_call: TRBV11-3; clone_size: NA; cdr3_nt: TGTGCCAGCAGCTTAGGCCTTCCGGGACAGGGGGCCTCCGGGGCCAACGTCCTGACTTTC; cdr3_aa: CASSLGLPGQGASGANVLTF
d_call: TRBD1; j_call: TRBJ1-2; v_call: TRBV5-6; clone_size: NA; cdr3_nt: TGTGCCAGCAGCTTTCACGAGGGGGCGGACTATGGCTACACCTTC; cdr3_aa: CASSFHEGADYGYTF
d_call: NA; j_call: TRBJ1-1; v_call: TRBV7-2; clone_size: NA; cdr3_nt: TGTGCCAGCAGCTTAGGTGGGGGGGGCACTGAAGCTTTCTTT; cdr3_aa: CASSLGGGGTEAFF
d_call: NA; j_call: TRBJ2-3; v_call: TRBV2; clone_size: once; cdr3_nt: TGTGCCAGCTTCCTTCAGGGAACAGATACGCAGTATTTT; cdr3_aa: CASFLQGTDTQYF
d_call: TRBD1; j_call: TRBJ2-7; v_call: TRBV28; clone_size: medium-sized; cdr3_nt: TGTGCCAGCAGTTATTGGACAGGGGGTGACGAGCAGTACTTC; cdr3_aa: CASSYWTGGDEQYF
d_call: TRBD1; j_call: TRBJ2-7; v_call: TRBV19; clone_size: NA; cdr3_nt: TGTGCCAGTAAAATTGACAGGGAATCCTACGAGCAGTACTTC; cdr3_aa: CASKIDRESYEQYF
d_call: TRBD1; j_call: TRBJ1-1; v_call: TRBV19; clone_size: NA; cdr3_nt: TGTGCCAGTAGCCAACAGGGGGCGTCCACTGAAGCTTTCTTT; cdr3_aa: CASSQQGASTEAFF
d_call: NA; j_call: TRBJ1-5; v_call: TRBV12-3/TRBV12-4; clone_size: NA; cdr3_nt: TGTGCCAGCAGGGCAAATAGCAATCAGCCCCAGCATTTT; cdr3_aa: CASRANSNQPQHF
d_call: NA; j_call: TRBJ2-7; v_call: TRBV7-2; clone_size: NA; cdr3_nt: TGTGCCAGCAGCTTAAGATCAGGGAGTTGGGGGGAGCAGTACTTC; cdr3_aa: CASSLRSGSWGEQYF
d_call: NA; j_call: TRBJ1-5; v_call: TRBV12-3/TRBV12-4; clone_size: NA; cdr3_nt: TGTGCCAGCAGTTTAGGGGGATCGGAGCCCCAGCATTTT; cdr3_aa: CASSLGGSEPQHF
d_call: TRBD1; j_call: TRBJ2-7; v_call: TRBV10-3; clone_size: NA; cdr3_nt: TGTGCCATCAGTGGAGCGGGACAGGGGGTTGCCTACGAGCAGTACTTC; cdr3_aa: CAISGAGQGVAYEQYF
d_call: NA; j_call: TRBJ2-2; v_call: TRBV30; clone_size: NA; cdr3_nt: TGTGCCTGGAGTGTACTATGGACCGGGGAGCTGTTTTTT; cdr3_aa: CAWSVLWTGELFF
d_call: TRBD1; j_call: TRBJ2-7; v_call: TRBV11-1; clone_size: NA; cdr3_nt: TGTGCCAGCAGCTACCGGGACAGTCTAGACGAGCAGTACTTC; cdr3_aa: CASSYRDSLDEQYF
d_call: NA; j_call: TRBJ2-7; v_call: TRBV28; clone_size: once; cdr3_nt: TGTGCCACAAAAGTCTTTAGGACACGGGAGTACGAGCAGTACTTC; cdr3_aa: CATKVFRTREYEQYF
d_call: TRBD1; j_call: TRBJ1-6; v_call: TRBV30; clone_size: NA; cdr3_nt: TGTGCCTGGAGCCCTCGGGACAGCTCCTATAATTCACCCCTCCACTTT; cdr3_aa: CAWSPRDSSYNSPLHF
d_call: NA; j_call: TRBJ1-5; v_call: TRBV19; clone_size: NA; cdr3_nt: TGTGCCAGTAGTATAGATCTCAATCAGCCCCAGCATTTT; cdr3_aa: CASSIDLNQPQHF
d_call: TRBD2; j_call: TRBJ2-1; v_call: TRBV29-1; clone_size: NA; cdr3_nt: TGCAGCGTTGAAGATTGGGGGACTAGCGCTCACAATGAGCAGTTCTTC; cdr3_aa: CSVEDWGTSAHNEQFF
d_call: NA; j_call: TRBJ2-3; v_call: TRBV28; clone_size: once; cdr3_nt: TGTGCCACAGAGGGGGGAACAGATACGCAGTATTTT; cdr3_aa: CATEGGTDTQYF
d_call: NA; j_call: TRBJ2-5; v_call: TRBV25-1; clone_size: once; cdr3_nt: TGTGCCAGCAGTGACAGGGAGGTTACCGAGACCCAGTACTTC; cdr3_aa: CASSDREVTETQYF
d_call: NA; j_call: TRBJ1-4; v_call: TRBV7-8; clone_size: NA; cdr3_nt: TGTGCCAGCGCTGTATGGGGGGGCGAGGCAACTAATGAAAAACTGTTTTTT; cdr3_aa: CASAVWGGEATNEKLFF
d_call: NA; j_call: TRBJ1-1; v_call: TRBV27; clone_size: NA; cdr3_nt: TGTGCCAGCAGTTTACTAGACGCCGCTACTGAAGCTTTCTTT; cdr3_aa: CASSLLDAATEAFF
d_call: NA; j_call: TRBJ1-2; v_call: TRBV28; clone_size: NA; cdr3_nt: TGTGCCAGCAGTCCACAGAGCTATGGCTACACCTTC; cdr3_aa: CASSPQSYGYTF
d_call: TRBD2; j_call: TRBJ2-1; v_call: TRBV28; clone_size: NA; cdr3_nt: TGTGCCAGCAGTTCCCGACTAGCGGGCATATACAATGAGCAGTTCTTC; cdr3_aa: CASSSRLAGIYNEQFF
d_call: TRBD1; j_call: TRBJ1-1; v_call: TRBV2; clone_size: NA; cdr3_nt: TGTGCCAGCAGCCCTATCCGACAGGGTCCATTT; cdr3_aa: CASSPIRQGPF
d_call: NA; j_call: TRBJ1-1; v_call: TRBV28; clone_size: NA; cdr3_nt: TGTGCCAGCAGTCTCCCGCAGGGGAGTCGGACTGAAGCTTTCTTT; cdr3_aa: CASSLPQGSRTEAFF
d_call: NA; j_call: TRBJ2-5; v_call: TRBV5-1; clone_size: NA; cdr3_nt: TGCGCCAGCAGCCCCGGCAGCGGACAAGAGACCCAGTACTTC; cdr3_aa: CASSPGSGQETQYF
d_call: NA; j_call: TRBJ2-2; v_call: TRBV28; clone_size: NA; cdr3_nt: TGTGCCAGCAATCTAGTAAACACCGGGGAGCTGTTTTTT; cdr3_aa: CASNLVNTGELFF
d_call: NA; j_call: TRBJ1-4; v_call: TRBV3-1/TRBV3-2; clone_size: NA; cdr3_nt: TGTGCCAGCAGCCACCCTGGCCGGGGAGGGGAAAAACTGTTTTTT; cdr3_aa: CASSHPGRGGEKLFF
d_call: TRBD2; j_call: TRBJ2-2; v_call: TRBV7-9; clone_size: NA; cdr3_nt: TGTGCCAGCAGCCGACTAGCGGGGGTGATCACCGGGGAGCTGTTTTTT; cdr3_aa: CASSRLAGVITGELFF
d_call: NA; j_call: TRBJ2-3; v_call: TRBV10-2; clone_size: NA; cdr3_nt: TGCGCCAGCAGTGACCGGGGACGGACGCGCACAGATACGCAGTATTTT; cdr3_aa: CASSDRGRTRTDTQYF
d_call: NA; j_call: TRBJ1-2; v_call: TRBV5-1; clone_size: NA; cdr3_nt: TGCGCCAGCAGCCCGGACCCAGGGGCGAATGGCTACACCTTC; cdr3_aa: CASSPDPGANGYTF
d_call: NA; j_call: TRBJ2-1; v_call: TRBV2; clone_size: NA; cdr3_nt: TGTGCCAGCATCCTCCGGGGAGAGCAGTTCTTC; cdr3_aa: CASILRGEQFF
d_call: NA; j_call: TRBJ2-5; v_call: TRBV5-4; clone_size: NA; cdr3_nt: TGTGCCAGCAGCTTGGCCTGGGGGCTAGCGGCCCAAGAGACCCAGTACTTC; cdr3_aa: CASSLAWGLAAQETQYF
d_call: TRBD2; j_call: TRBJ2-3; v_call: TRBV29-1; clone_size: NA; cdr3_nt: TGCAGCGTTGAAGATCCCGGCCCTAGCGGGGCCCCGGCTGCGCAGTATTTT; cdr3_aa: CSVEDPGPSGAPAAQYF
d_call: NA; j_call: TRBJ2-2; v_call: TRBV6-2/TRBV6-3; clone_size: NA; cdr3_nt: TGTGCCAGCAGTTATAGTCCGAACACCGGGGAGCTGTTTTTT; cdr3_aa: CASSYSPNTGELFF
d_call: NA; j_call: TRBJ2-6; v_call: TRBV30; clone_size: few; cdr3_nt: TGTGCCTGGACCCTTTCTGGGGCCAACGTCCTGACTTTC; cdr3_aa: CAWTLSGANVLTF
d_call: NA; j_call: TRBJ2-7; v_call: TRBV12-3/TRBV12-4; clone_size: once; cdr3_nt: TGTGCCAGCAGTTTCGGGGGGCCCGAGCAGTACTTC; cdr3_aa: CASSFGGPEQYF
d_call: TRBD1; j_call: TRBJ2-7; v_call: TRBV5-1; clone_size: once; cdr3_nt: TGCGCCAGCAGCCCAGGGACAGGGGATCGGTACGAGCAGTACTTC; cdr3_aa: CASSPGTGDRYEQYF
d_call: NA; j_call: TRBJ2-3; v_call: TRBV5-1; clone_size: NA; cdr3_nt: TGCGCCAGCAGCTTGGGTCGTTTTTCCGCAGATACGCAGTATTTT; cdr3_aa: CASSLGRFSADTQYF
d_call: NA; j_call: TRBJ1-2; v_call: TRBV25-1; clone_size: NA; cdr3_nt: TGTGCCAGCAGTGAAGGCTCAGGATGGGGTGGCTACACCTTC; cdr3_aa: CASSEGSGWGGYTF